The clone carrying this T cell receptor (beta chain) was seen once. With V trimmed by 3 bases and J by 10 bases, 11 bases remained unmatched. This CDR3 has 15 residues. CDR1 is SSHAT and CDR2 is FNYEAQ in the germline V gene (reference sequence). The assay was immunoSEQ multiplex PCR, and TCRdb's table has in-frame clones only and misses some. The repertoire holds about 64,000 clones, with about 85% as singletons. These data belong to a study of lymphopenia after photon versus proton radiotherapy. This specimen consisted of peripheral blood, obtained from a patient treated with proton-based radiotherapy. The rearrangement links TRBV7-7 to TRBJ2-5; the match to TRBD2 covers 10 bases. This clonotype originated in an elderly man with esophageal cancer. The CDR3 loop is CASSLMASGRGGQYF. The CDR3 DNA reads TGTGCCAGCAGCTTGATGGCTAGCGGGAGAGGTGGCCAGTACTTC.